These 28 T cell receptor beta chains came from one sample sequenced in a study of shared clonotypes between healthy human individuals. The table came from immunoSEQ multiplex PCR; TCRdb's copy has only in-frame clones and leaves some out. This table holds about 470,000 clones, roughly 83% found once. The sequenced sample consisted of PBMCs. All receptors derive from a woman aged 40 to 55 in good health. Some clones in this sample may be carry-over from other donors' samples.

V gene TRBV19 combines with J gene TRBJ2-7; 9 bases are shared with TRBD2. Trimming took 3 bases from V and 2 from J; bases not matched to a gene: 5. In germline, CDR1 is LNHDA, CDR2 SQIVND (reference sequence). The CDR3 is made up of 15 amino acids. Written as DNA, the CDR3 is TGTGCCAGTAGTATGTCGACTAGCGGACCCTACGAGCAGTACTTC. This sequence encodes CASSMSTSGPYEQYF. The full variable domain, rest sourced from reference TRBV19 and TRBJ2-7, is DGGITQSPKYLFRKEGQNVTLSCEQNLNHDAMYWYRQDPGQGLRLIYYSQIVNDFQKGDIAEGYSVSREKKESFPLTVTSAQKNPTAFYLCASSMSTSGPYEQYFGPGTRLTVT.

The chain employs TRBV6-5 and TRBJ1-1; D is unresolved. Germline lookup yields CDR1 MNHEY and CDR2 SVGAGI. V dropped 6 bases and J dropped 1 base, with 12 bases sitting between them. The CDR3 contains 14 residues. In nucleotides, the CDR3 is TGTGCCAGCAGACCCGCGGGAGGGAACACTGAAGCTTTCTTT. Protein product: CASRPAGGNTEAFF.

V is TRBV14 and J is TRBJ2-1; a weak D match, TRBD1 (5 bases). V shed 5 bases and J shed 6 bases, with 11 bases lying between them. Germline V gives CDR1 SGHDN, CDR2 FVKESK. CDR3 length equals 13 residues. CDR3 sequence (DNA): TGTGCCAGCAGCGCGCAAGGGGTCAATGAGCAGTTCTTC. This encodes CASSAQGVNEQFF.

The gene calls are TRBV6-5 and TRBJ2-7; weak D call: TRBD1 (5 bases). Germline CDR1 and CDR2: MNHEY and SVGAGI. The CDR3 runs to 14 residues. Trimming pared 0 bases from V and 2 bases from J, leaving 8 bases between. The CDR3 spells CASSYSRQTYEQYF. The CDR3 DNA reads TGTGCCAGCAGTTACTCCCGACAGACCTACGAGCAGTACTTC.

The chain carries TRBV7-6 and TRBJ1-3; D not certain. Between the trimmed V and J ends, which lost 8 bases and 0 bases, there was a span of 17 bases. The CDR3 is made up of 16 amino acids. Germline loops: CDR1 SGHVS, CDR2 FNYEAQ. The CDR3 here is CASVGPIRTSGNTIYF. Written as DNA, the CDR3 is TGTGCCAGCGTTGGTCCGATAAGGACCTCTGGAAACACCATATATTTT.

The chain uses TRBV13 and TRBJ1-2; unclear D gene. Germline lookup yields CDR1 PRHDT and CDR2 FYEKMQ (reference sequence). The CDR3 has 12 residues. The ends were cut back, 2 bases at V and 4 bases at J, with 5 bases in the middle. CDR3 DNA sequence: TGTGCCAGCAGCTTATATCCCTATGGCTACACCTTC. This encodes CASSLYPYGYTF.

In the case of this clone: Other DNA sequences of this sample code for an identical CDR3. This sequence joins TRBV18 and TRBJ2-7; D not resolved. CDR3 length equals 12 residues. Trimming shortened V by 3 bases and J by 0 bases, and 3 bases separated the two germline ends. Germline V gene lookup returns CDR1 KGHSH and CDR2 LQKENI. CDR3 in DNA: TGTGCCAGCTCACCCAGCTCCTACGAGCAGTACTTC. Translating gives CASSPSSYEQYF.

This clone was observed a few times. The V gene is TRBV6-4, the J gene TRBJ1-1; D is unclear. CDR1 and CDR2 from the germline V gene are MRHNA and SNTAGT. CDR3 length: 14 residues. V lost 4 bases and J 4 bases, leaving 13 bases between the germline ends. CDR3 amino acids: CASSGGGFITEAFF. The CDR3 coding sequence is TGTGCCAGCAGTGGGGGTGGGTTTATCACTGAAGCTTTCTTT.

The gene calls are TRBV18 and TRBJ1-1; D remains unclear. V was pared by 5 bases and J by 1 base, with 8 bases between. The germline gives CDR1 KGHSH, CDR2 LQKENI. The CDR3 runs to 13 residues. The CDR3 region has the DNA TGTGCCAGCTCAGCCGACGGGAACACTGAAGCTTTCTTT. Translation: CASSADGNTEAFF.

The chain is built from TRBV7-8 and TRBJ1-1; the D gene is possibly TRBD1 (6 bases). This CDR3 comprises 16 residues. Deletions cut 8 bases from V and 0 bases from J, with 19 bases between. Germline CDR1 and CDR2: SGHVS and FQNEAQ. The CDR3 sequence: CASVGGGEILNTEAFF. The DNA for the CDR3 is TGTGCCAGCGTAGGGGGAGGGGAAATACTGAACACTGAAGCTTTCTTT.

The chain employs TRBV7-8 and TRBJ1-1; TRBD1 aligns across 7 bases. The length of the CDR3 is 17 residues. V dropped 2 bases and J dropped 0; count of bases not matched to a gene: 9. Germline loops: CDR1 SGHVS, CDR2 FQNEAQ. The CDR3 reads CASSLTTTGRVNTEAFF. CDR3 bases: TGTGCCAGCAGCTTAACCACGACAGGGAGAGTGAACACTGAAGCTTTCTTT. The full variable domain, in which reference TRBV7-8 and TRBJ1-1 provide the parts outside the CDR3, is GAGVSQSPRYKVAKRGQDVALRCDPISGHVSLFWYQQALGQGPEFLTYFQNEAQLDKSGLPSDRFFAERPEGSVSTLKIQRTQQEDSAVYLCASSLTTTGRVNTEAFFGQGTRLTVV.

V gene TRBV9 combines with J gene TRBJ2-7; 10 bases are shared with TRBD2. CDR3 size: 16 residues. Germline CDR1 SGDLS, CDR2 YYNGEE. The trim removed 3 bases at V and 5 bases at J, leaving 11 bases unmatched. The CDR3 sequence: CASSEGGSSGRNEQYF. The CDR3 DNA is TGTGCCAGCAGCGAGGGAGGGTCTAGCGGGAGAAACGAGCAGTACTTC.

The chain has TRBV18 and TRBJ1-1; 7 nucleotides line up with TRBD1. The CDR3 is made up of 13 amino acids. The germline V gene has CDR1 KGHSH and CDR2 LQKENI. The V segment lost 3 bases and the J segment 3 bases; nucleotides outside the gene matches: 1. CDR3 residues: CASSPGQDTEAFF. The CDR3 nucleotides are TGTGCCAGCTCACCTGGACAGGACACTGAAGCTTTCTTT.

The genes are TRBV5-4 and TRBJ2-7; TRBD1 matches 7 bases. The CDR3 is 12 amino acids. With 5 bases clipped from V and 6 bases from J, the junction kept 5 bases outside the gene matches. CDR1 and CDR2 from the germline V gene are SGHNT and YYREEE (reference sequence). The CDR3 loop reads CASRRDSLEQYF. The CDR3 region has the DNA TGTGCCAGCAGACGGGACAGCCTCGAGCAGTACTTC.

The chain couples TRBV5-4 to TRBJ1-1; D perhaps matches TRBD1 (6 bases). This CDR3 is 15 amino acids long. V dropped 4 bases and J dropped 5 bases, with 18 bases sitting between them. CDR1 is SGHNT and CDR2 is YYREEE in the germline V gene (reference sequence). The CDR3 loop is CASSLDAGVMTEAFF. In nucleotides, the CDR3 is TGTGCCAGCAGCCTGGATGCAGGGGTTATGACTGAAGCTTTCTTT.

V is TRBV10-2 and J is TRBJ1-1; D might be TRBD1 (5 bases). V lost 1 base to trimming and J lost 1 base, with 10 bases between them. This CDR3 region has 15 residues. The germline V gene encodes CDR1 WSHSY and CDR2 SAAADI. CDR3 coding DNA: TGCGCCAGCAGTGAGTGGGGACTCAAGAACACTGAAGCTTTCTTT. It yields the protein CASSEWGLKNTEAFF.

The V and J genes are TRBV4-2 and TRBJ2-2, with no clear D. CDR1 and CDR2 from the germline V gene are LGHNA and YNFKEQ. CDR3 length: 17 amino acids. Trimming stripped 4 bases from V and 0 bases from J, with 15 bases between. CDR3: CASSLGLGPTNTGELFF. The CDR3 DNA reads as TGTGCCAGCAGCCTCGGGCTAGGACCTACGAACACCGGGGAGCTGTTTTTT.

The chain links TRBV25-1 to TRBJ1-5, with 8 bases that match TRBD1. J lost 10 bases, V lost 6 bases, and 11 bases had no gene match. The CDR3 consists of 14 residues. Germline CDR1 is MGHDK and CDR2 is SYGVNS. CDR3 loop: CASSPGQGLGPQHF. As DNA, the CDR3 is TGTGCCAGCAGCCCCGGACAGGGCTTGGGTCCCCAGCATTTT.

The J gene is TRBJ2-3, the V gene TRBV7-9; the match to TRBD2 covers 11 bases. Germline CDR1 is SEHNR and CDR2 is FQNEAQ (reference sequence). The CDR3 is 15 residues long. V dropped 9 bases and J dropped 4; count of bases not matched to a gene: 9. CDR3 amino acids: CASLLAGVFADTQYF. The CDR3 DNA is TGTGCCAGTTTACTAGCGGGAGTTTTTGCAGATACGCAGTATTTT.

The rearrangement joins TRBV27 to TRBJ2-4; 7 bases line up with TRBD1. The V gene end was trimmed by 2 bases and the J gene end by 0 bases; junction bases not matched to a gene: 10. The CDR3 length is 18 residues. In germline, CDR1 is MNHEY, CDR2 SMNVEV (reference sequence). DNA for the CDR3: TGTGCCAGCAGTTTAGACCGGGACAGAATCCTAGCCAAAAACATTCAGTACTTC. Its protein product is CASSLDRDRILAKNIQYF.

The rearrangement uses TRBV6-5 and TRBJ1-1; possibly TRBD1 for D (5 bases). From germline, CDR1 is MNHEY and CDR2 SVGAGI. V lost 2 bases and J lost 10, with 20 bases in between. CDR3 size: 15 residues. The CDR3 DNA follows: TGTGCCAGCAGTTACGCCGACAAAGGGGTCGAAGCAGCTTTCTTT. Protein sequence: CASSYADKGVEAAFF.

The chain joins TRBV5-1 to TRBJ1-2; maybe TRBD1 (5 bases). Germline V gives CDR1 SGHRS, CDR2 YFSETQ. V lost 4 bases and J lost 3, with 13 bases in between. The CDR3 has 14 residues. The CDR3 nucleotides read TGCGCCAGCAGCGGGGGACGGAGGTACTATGGCTACACCTTC. Protein sequence: CASSGGRRYYGYTF.

This clone was counted once. This sequence joins TRBV29-1 and TRBJ1-2; 11 bases align to TRBD1. The V segment lost 6 bases and the J segment 5 bases; nucleotides outside the gene matches: 5. Germline V CDR1 and CDR2: SQVTM, ANQGSEA. CDR3 length equals 13 residues. The CDR3 DNA sequence: TGCAGCGTAAGTGGACAGGGGGCGTATGGCTACACCTTC. Its translation is CSVSGQGAYGYTF.

The chain is built from TRBV7-3 and TRBJ2-7; 13 nucleotides align to TRBD2. Losses at the gene ends were 5 bases for V and 4 bases for J; bases not matched to a gene: 5. This CDR3 has 15 amino acids. Germline-derived CDR1 and CDR2 are SGHTA and FQGTGA. Here the CDR3 reads CASSPGLAGLYEQYF. CDR3 DNA: TGTGCCAGCAGCCCGGGACTAGCGGGGTTATACGAGCAGTACTTC. The full variable domain, with the rest looked up from reference TRBV7-3 and TRBJ2-7, is GAGVSQTPSNKVTEKGKYVELRCDPISGHTALYWYRQSLGQGPEFLIYFQGTGAADDSGLPNDRFFAVRPEGSVSTLKIQRTERGDSAVYLCASSPGLAGLYEQYFGPGTRLTVT.

The rearrangement links TRBV6-5 to TRBJ2-7, with TRBD1 as a possible D gene (5 bases). V was clipped by 8 bases and J by 3 bases, with 14 bases between them. CDR1 and CDR2 from the germline V gene are MNHEY and SVGAGI. There are 13 residues in the CDR3. CDR3 DNA: TGTGCCAGCCCGAAGGGGTTCCACTACGAGCAGTACTTC. This codes for CASPKGFHYEQYF.

This chain joins TRBV18 and TRBJ2-3; D might be TRBD2 (7 bases). The CDR3 contains 17 residues. The germline V gene encodes CDR1 KGHSH and CDR2 LQKENI. V lost 6 bases to trimming and J lost 1 base, with 20 bases between them. The CDR3 loop is CASSPTSRGRGTDTQYF. CDR3 in DNA: TGTGCCAGCTCCCCAACGTCGCGGGGGCGAGGCACAGATACGCAGTATTTT.

This clone came up once. This may be a read error: a much more frequent sequence differs by one nucleotide. This sample includes further DNA sequences coding for the same CDR3. The CDR3 region has the DNA TGTGCTTGGAACCCGACAGGGGGCGCGGAAAGGCCCCAGCATTTT. Translating gives CAWNPTGGAERPQHF. This chain uses TRBV30 with TRBJ1-5, with 10 positions matching TRBD1. The length of the CDR3 is 15 residues. In germline, CDR1 is GTSNPN, CDR2 SVGIG (reference sequence).

The rearrangement joins TRBV6-5 to TRBJ2-1; D remains unclear. V was trimmed by 2 bases and J by 8 bases, leaving 10 bases between them. Germline V CDR1 and CDR2: MNHEY, SVGAGI. CDR3 length equals 13 residues. This CDR3 is CASSYRLGYEQFF. The CDR3 coding sequence is TGTGCCAGCAGTTACCGTCTAGGTTATGAGCAGTTCTTC.